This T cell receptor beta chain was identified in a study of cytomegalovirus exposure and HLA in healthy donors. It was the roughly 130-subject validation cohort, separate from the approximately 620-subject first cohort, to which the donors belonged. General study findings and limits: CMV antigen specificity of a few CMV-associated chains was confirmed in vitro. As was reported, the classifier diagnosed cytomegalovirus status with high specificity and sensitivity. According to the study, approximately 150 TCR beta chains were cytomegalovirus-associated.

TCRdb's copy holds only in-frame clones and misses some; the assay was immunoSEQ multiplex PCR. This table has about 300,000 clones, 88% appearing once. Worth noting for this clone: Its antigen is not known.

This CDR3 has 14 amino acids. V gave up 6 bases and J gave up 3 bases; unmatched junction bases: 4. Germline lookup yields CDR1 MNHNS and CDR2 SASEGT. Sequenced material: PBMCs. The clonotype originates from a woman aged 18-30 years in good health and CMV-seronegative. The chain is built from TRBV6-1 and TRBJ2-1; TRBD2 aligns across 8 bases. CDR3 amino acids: CASRGAGVYNEQFF. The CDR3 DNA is TGTGCCAGCAGGGGAGCGGGAGTCTACAATGAGCAGTTCTTC.